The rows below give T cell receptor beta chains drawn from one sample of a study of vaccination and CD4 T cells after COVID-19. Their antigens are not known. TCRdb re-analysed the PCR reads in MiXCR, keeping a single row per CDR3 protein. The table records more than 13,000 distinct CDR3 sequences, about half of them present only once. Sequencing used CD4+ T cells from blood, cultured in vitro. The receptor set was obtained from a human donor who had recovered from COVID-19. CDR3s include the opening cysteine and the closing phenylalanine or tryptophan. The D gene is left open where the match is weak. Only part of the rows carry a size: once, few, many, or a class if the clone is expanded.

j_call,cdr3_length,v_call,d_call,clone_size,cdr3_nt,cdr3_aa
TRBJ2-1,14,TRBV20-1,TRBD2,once,TGCAGTGCTAAGAGCGGGACCCTATACAATGAGCAGTTCTTC,CSAKSGTLYNEQFF
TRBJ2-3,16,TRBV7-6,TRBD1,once,TGTGCCAGCAGCGCCAACAGGGGGCGCGTGACAGATACGCAGTATTTT,CASSANRGRVTDTQYF
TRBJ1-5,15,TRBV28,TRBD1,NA,TGTGCCAGCAGACCGGACAGGGCGACGTTTTGGCCCCAGCATTTT,CASRPDRATFWPQHF
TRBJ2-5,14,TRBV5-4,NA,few,TGTGCCAGCAGCTTGGCCCGGCGGGTGGAGACCCAGTACTTC,CASSLARRVETQYF
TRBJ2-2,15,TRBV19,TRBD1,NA,TGTGCCAGTAGTATAAGGCAGGGGGCAACCGGGGAGCTGTTTTTT,CASSIRQGATGELFF
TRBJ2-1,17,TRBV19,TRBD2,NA,TGTGCCACCCGGGGCCGATATCAAAGCGGGAGACGCAATGAGCAGTTCTTC,CATRGRYQSGRRNEQFF
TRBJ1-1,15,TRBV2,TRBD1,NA,TGTGCCAGCAGTGGACAGGGACTAGGGAACACTGAAGCTTTCTTT,CASSGQGLGNTEAFF
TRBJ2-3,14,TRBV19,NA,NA,TGTGCCAGTAGTCTAAAGTTAGAAACAGATACGCAGTATTTT,CASSLKLETDTQYF
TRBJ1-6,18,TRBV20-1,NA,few,TGCAGTGCTAGACGACCCCGAGCAGGGCCACCTTATAATTCACCCCTCCACTTT,CSARRPRAGPPYNSPLHF
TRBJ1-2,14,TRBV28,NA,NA,TGTGCCAGCAGCCTTACAGGAGGGGCCTATGGCTACACCTTC,CASSLTGGAYGYTF
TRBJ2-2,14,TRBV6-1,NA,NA,TGTGCCAGCAGACCTACAGGGTTGGACGGGGAGCTGTTTTTT,CASRPTGLDGELFF
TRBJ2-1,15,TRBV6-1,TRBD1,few,TGTGCCAGCAGATCGGGACAGGGGTTTGCCAATGAGCAGTTCTTC,CASRSGQGFANEQFF
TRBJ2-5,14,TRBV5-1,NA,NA,TGCGCCAGCAGCTTTTTAGGGAGCCGAGAGACCCAGTACTTC,CASSFLGSRETQYF
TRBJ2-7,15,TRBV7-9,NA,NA,TGTGCCAGCAGCTTAGCGCTAGCAGGGAACAACGAGCAGTACTTC,CASSLALAGNNEQYF
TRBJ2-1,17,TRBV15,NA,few,TGTGCCACCAGCAGGGGTGAAGGTATGAGCTCCTACAATGAGCAGTTCTTC,CATSRGEGMSSYNEQFF
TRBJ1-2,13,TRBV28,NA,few,TGTGCCAGTCTCCGGGGGCCCATTTATGGCTACACCTTC,CASLRGPIYGYTF
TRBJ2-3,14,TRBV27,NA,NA,TGTGCCAGCAGTTTTTCTAGCGTAACAGATACGCAGTATTTT,CASSFSSVTDTQYF
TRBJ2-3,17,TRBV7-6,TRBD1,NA,TGTGCCAGCAGCCAACCTCAAGGGACAGGGACCACAGATACGCAGTATTTT,CASSQPQGTGTTDTQYF
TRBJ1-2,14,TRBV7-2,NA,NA,TGTGCCAGCAGCACATACCCGGGTCGGGGAGGCTACACCTTC,CASSTYPGRGGYTF